This TCR beta chain was captured in a study of shared clonotypes between healthy human individuals. About 30,000 T cell genomes, or approximately 190 ng DNA, went into the sorted-subset replicate PCRs. Method: immunoSEQ multiplex PCR; TCRdb's copy keeps in-frame clones and lacks some. The table records 2 million to 2.5 million clones, approximately 95% of them present only once. The sequence came from a man younger than 30 in good health. Some clones in this sample may be carry-over from other donors' samples. The sample taken for sequencing was naive CD4+ T cells from PBMCs. Regarding subset: CD45RA+ positively selected.

The CDR3 spells CASSPTTGAALEQYF. The CDR3 region has the DNA TGCGCCAGCAGCCCAACGACAGGGGCCGCCCTCGAGCAGTACTTC. The V call is TRBV5-1, the J call TRBJ2-7, with TRBD1 matching 8 bases. Germline trimming cut 4 bases from V and 6 bases from J; bases unmatched to any gene: 12. This CDR3 spans 15 amino acids. From germline, CDR1 is SGHRS and CDR2 YFSETQ.